Given below is one T cell receptor beta chain in context. Its target is unknown. The CDR3 extends 3 residues past the end of the read, so its final part is completed from the germline J gene. Sequencing was performed with immunoSEQ multiplex PCR; in TCRdb, only in-frame clones are kept and a portion is missing. With 45,000 to 55,000 clones in the sample, the ten largest clones hold 0.75% to 0.95%. The entry originates in a study of Tregs in tolerant kidney transplant recipients. General observations from the study: No direct test of biological reproducibility was done here.

Thawed PBMCs were FACS-sorted into unstimulated CD4+CD25+CD127- regulatory T cells, CD4+CD25- non-regulatory cells, CD4 and CD8 cells. The germline V gene has CDR1 DFQATT and CDR2 SNEGSKA (reference sequence). V lost 5 bases and J 0 bases, leaving 14 bases between the germline ends. This CDR3 is 15 amino acids long. The sequences come from CD4+ T cells from blood, collected before the transplant. This receptor was identified in a human donor who received a combined kidney and bone marrow transplant. The chain couples TRBV20-1 to TRBJ1-5; tentatively, D is TRBD1 (5 bases). CDR3 bases read: TGCAGTGCTCAAAGGGGCTTACATAGCAATCAGCCC. It specifies CSAQRGLHSNQP. The entire CDR3 sequence reads CSAQRGLHSNQPQHF.